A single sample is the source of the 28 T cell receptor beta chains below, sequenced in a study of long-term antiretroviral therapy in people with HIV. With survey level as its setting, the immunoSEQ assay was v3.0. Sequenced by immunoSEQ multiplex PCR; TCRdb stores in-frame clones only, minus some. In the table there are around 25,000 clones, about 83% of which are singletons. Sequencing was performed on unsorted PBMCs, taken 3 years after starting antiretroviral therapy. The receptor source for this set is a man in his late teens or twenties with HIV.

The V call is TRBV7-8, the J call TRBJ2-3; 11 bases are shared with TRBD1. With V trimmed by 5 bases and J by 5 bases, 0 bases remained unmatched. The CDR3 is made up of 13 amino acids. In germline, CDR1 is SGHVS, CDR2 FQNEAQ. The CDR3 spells CASSGTGGDTQYF. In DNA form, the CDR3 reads TGTGCCAGCAGCGGGACAGGGGGAGATACGCAGTATTTT.

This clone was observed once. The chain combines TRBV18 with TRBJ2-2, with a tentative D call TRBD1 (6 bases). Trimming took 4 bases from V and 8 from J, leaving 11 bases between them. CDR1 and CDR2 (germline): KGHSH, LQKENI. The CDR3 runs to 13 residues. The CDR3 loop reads CASSLGQTGELFF. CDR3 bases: TGTGCCAGCTCACTCGGACAGACTGGGGAGCTGTTTTTT.

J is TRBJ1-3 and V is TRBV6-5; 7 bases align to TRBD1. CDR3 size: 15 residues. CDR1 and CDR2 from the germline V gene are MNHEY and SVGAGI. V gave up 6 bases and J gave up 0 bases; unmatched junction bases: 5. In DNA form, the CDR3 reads TGTGCCAGCAGGACGACAGGGTACTCTGGAAACACCATATATTTT. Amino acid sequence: CASRTTGYSGNTIYF.

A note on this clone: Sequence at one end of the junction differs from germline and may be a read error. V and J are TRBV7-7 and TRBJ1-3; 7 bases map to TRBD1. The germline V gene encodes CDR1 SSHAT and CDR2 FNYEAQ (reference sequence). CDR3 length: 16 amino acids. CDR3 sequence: CASSPGQASSGNTIYF. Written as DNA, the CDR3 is TGTGCTAGCAGCCCCGGACAGGCAAGCTCTGGAAACACCATATATTTT.

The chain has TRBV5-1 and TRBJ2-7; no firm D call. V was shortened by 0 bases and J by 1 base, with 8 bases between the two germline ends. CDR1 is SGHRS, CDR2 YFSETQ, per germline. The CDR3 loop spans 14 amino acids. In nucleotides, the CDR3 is TGCGCCAGCAGCTTGGAGGGTGGGTCCTACGAGCAGTACGTC. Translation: CASSLEGGSYEQYV.

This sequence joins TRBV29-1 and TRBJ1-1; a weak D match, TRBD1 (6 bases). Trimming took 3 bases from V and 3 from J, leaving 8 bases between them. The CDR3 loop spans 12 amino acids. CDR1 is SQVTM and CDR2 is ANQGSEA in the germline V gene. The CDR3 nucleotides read TGCAGCGTTGACAAGGGGGACACTGAAGCTTTCTTT. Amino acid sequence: CSVDKGDTEAFF.

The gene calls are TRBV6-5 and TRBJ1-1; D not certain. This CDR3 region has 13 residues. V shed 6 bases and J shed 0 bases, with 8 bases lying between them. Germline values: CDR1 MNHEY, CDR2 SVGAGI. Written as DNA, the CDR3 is TGTGCCAGCAGACGGCAGGTGAACACTGAAGCTTTCTTT. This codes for CASRRQVNTEAFF.

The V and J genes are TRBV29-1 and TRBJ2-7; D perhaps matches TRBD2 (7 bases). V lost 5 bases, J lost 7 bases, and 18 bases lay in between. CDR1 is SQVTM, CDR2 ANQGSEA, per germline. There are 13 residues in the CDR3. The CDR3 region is CSVKFRGAGEQYF. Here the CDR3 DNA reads TGCAGCGTTAAATTCCGGGGGGCAGGGGAGCAGTACTTC.

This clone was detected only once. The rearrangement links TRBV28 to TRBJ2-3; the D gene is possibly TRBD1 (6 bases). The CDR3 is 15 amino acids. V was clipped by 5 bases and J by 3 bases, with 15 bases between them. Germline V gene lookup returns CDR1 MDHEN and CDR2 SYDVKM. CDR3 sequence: CASSGSGDFTDTQYF. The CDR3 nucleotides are TGTGCCAGCAGTGGGTCAGGGGATTTTACAGATACGCAGTATTTT. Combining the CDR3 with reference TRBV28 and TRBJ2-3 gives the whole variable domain DVKVTQSSRYLVKRTGEKVFLECVQDMDHENMFWYRQDPGLGLRLIYFSYDVKMKEKGDIPEGYSVSREKKERFSLILESASTNQTSMYLCASSGSGDFTDTQYFGPGTRLTVL.

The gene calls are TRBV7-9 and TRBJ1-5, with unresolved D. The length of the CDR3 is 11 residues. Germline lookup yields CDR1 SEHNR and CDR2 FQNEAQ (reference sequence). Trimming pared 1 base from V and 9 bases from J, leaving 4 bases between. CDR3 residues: CASSLGGPQHF. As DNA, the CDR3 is TGTGCCAGCAGCTTAGGAGGGCCCCAGCATTTT.

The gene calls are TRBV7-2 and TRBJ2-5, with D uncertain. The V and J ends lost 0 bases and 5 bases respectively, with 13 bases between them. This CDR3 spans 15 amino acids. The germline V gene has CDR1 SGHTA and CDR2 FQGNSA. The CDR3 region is CASSLALGLSETQYF. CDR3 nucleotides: TGTGCCAGCAGCTTAGCGCTAGGGCTTTCGGAGACCCAGTACTTC. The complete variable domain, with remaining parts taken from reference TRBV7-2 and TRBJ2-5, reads GAGVSQSPSNKVTEKGKDVELRCDPISGHTALYWYRQSLGQGLEFLIYFQGNSAPDKSGLPSDRFSAERTGGSVSTLTIQRTQQEDSAVYLCASSLALGLSETQYFGPGTRLLVL.

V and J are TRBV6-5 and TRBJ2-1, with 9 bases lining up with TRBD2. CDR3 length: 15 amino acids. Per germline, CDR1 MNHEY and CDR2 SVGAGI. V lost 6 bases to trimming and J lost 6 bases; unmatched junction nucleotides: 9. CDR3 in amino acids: CASSPPGLASNEQFF. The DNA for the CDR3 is TGTGCCAGCAGCCCCCCGGGACTAGCTTCCAATGAGCAGTTCTTC.

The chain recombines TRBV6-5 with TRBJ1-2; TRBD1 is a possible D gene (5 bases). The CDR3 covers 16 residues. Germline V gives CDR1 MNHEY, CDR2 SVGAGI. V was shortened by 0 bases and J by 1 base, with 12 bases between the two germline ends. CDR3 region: CASSYSRQGLNYGYTF. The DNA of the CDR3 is TGTGCCAGCAGTTACTCTCGGCAGGGCCTTAACTATGGCTACACCTTC.

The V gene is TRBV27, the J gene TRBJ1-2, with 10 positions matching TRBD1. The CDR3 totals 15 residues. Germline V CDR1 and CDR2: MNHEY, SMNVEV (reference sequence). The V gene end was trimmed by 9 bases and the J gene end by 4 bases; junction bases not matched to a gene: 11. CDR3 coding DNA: TGTGCCAGAACTGACAGGGGGCGAGGTTGCTATGGCTACACCTTC. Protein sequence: CARTDRGRGCYGYTF.

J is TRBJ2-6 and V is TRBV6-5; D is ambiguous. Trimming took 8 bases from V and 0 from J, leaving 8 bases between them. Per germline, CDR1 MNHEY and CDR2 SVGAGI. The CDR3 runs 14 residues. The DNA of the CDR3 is TGTGCCAGCCGCCCCCTCTCTGGGGCCAACGTCCTGACTTTC. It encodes CASRPLSGANVLTF.

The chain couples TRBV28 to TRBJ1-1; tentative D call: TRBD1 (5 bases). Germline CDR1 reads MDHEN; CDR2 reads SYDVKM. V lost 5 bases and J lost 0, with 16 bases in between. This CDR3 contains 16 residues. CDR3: CASSPPYSTVNTEAFF. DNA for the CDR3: TGTGCCAGCAGTCCCCCGTACTCGACAGTGAACACTGAAGCTTTCTTT.

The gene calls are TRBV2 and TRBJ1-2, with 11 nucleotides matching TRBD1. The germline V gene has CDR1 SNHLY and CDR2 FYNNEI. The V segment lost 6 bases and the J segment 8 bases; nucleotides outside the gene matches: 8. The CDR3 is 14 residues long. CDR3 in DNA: TGTGCCAGCAGCGCGGACAGGGGGCGAGGCGGCTACACCTTC. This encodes CASSADRGRGGYTF.

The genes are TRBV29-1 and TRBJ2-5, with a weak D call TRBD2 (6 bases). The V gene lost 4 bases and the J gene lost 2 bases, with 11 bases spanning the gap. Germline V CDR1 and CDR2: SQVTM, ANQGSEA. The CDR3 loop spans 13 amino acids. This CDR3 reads CSVAAGRQETQYF. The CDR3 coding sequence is TGCAGCGTTGCTGCGGGACGACAAGAGACCCAGTACTTC.

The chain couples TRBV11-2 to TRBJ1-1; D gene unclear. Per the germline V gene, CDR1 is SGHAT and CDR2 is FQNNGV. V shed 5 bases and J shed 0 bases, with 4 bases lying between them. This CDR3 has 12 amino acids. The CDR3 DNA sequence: TGTGCCAGCAGCCTCATGAACACTGAAGCTTTCTTT. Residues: CASSLMNTEAFF.

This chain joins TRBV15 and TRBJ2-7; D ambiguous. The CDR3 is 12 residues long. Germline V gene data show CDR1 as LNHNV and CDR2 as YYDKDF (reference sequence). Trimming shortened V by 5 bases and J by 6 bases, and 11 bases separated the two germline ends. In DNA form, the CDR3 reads TGTGCCACCAGCTTAATTGGGCTCGAGCAGTACGTC. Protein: CATSLIGLEQYV.

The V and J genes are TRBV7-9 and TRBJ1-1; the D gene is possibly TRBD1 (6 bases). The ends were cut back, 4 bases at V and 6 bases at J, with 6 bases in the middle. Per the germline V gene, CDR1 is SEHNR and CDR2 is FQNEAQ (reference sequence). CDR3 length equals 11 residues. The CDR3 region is CASSYRAEAFF. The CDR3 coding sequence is TGTGCCAGCAGCTACAGGGCTGAAGCTTTCTTT.

The CDR3 nucleotides are TGTGCCAGCAGTCCCGGGACAGGAGGGATCGGGGAGCTGTTTTTT. Residues: CASSPGTGGIGELFF. V and J are TRBV5-8 and TRBJ2-2; 8 bases match TRBD1. The CDR3 runs to 15 residues. Germline trimming cut 5 bases from V and 7 bases from J; bases unmatched to any gene: 10. Germline V gene data show CDR1 as SGHTS and CDR2 as YDEGEE.

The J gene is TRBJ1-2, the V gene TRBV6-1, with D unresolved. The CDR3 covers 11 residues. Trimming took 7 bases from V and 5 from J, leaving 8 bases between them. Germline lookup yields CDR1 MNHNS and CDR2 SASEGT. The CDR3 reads CASTVDYGYTF. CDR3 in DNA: TGTGCCAGCACTGTAGATTATGGCTACACCTTC.

CDR3 DNA sequence: TGTGCCAGCTCACCCGACAGGGGGCCCAACAATGAGCAGTTCTTC. It specifies CASSPDRGPNNEQFF. The J gene is TRBJ2-1, the V gene TRBV18; 10 bases map to TRBD1. This CDR3 is 15 amino acids long. The V segment lost 3 bases and the J segment 5 bases; nucleotides outside the gene matches: 4. Germline assignment: CDR1 KGHSH and CDR2 LQKENI.

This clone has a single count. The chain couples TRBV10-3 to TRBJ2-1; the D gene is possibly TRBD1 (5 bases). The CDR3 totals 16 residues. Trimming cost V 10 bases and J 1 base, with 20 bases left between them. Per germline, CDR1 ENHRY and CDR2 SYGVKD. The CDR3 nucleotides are TGTGCCACGAAGGTCAGCAGGGAACAATCCTACAATGAGCAGTTCTTC. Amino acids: CATKVSREQSYNEQFF.

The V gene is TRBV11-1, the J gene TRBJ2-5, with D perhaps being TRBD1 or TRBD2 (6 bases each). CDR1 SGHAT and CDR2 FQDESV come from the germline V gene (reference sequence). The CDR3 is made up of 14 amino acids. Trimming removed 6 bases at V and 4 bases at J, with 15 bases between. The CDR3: CASRLPGAGETQYF. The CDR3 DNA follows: TGTGCCAGCAGACTCCCGGGGGCGGGAGAGACCCAGTACTTC.

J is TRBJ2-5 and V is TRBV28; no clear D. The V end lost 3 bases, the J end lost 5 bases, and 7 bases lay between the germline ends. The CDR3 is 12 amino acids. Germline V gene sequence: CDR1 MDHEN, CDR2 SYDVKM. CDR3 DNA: TGTGCCAGCAGTTTTTTCCGGGAGACCCAGTACTTC. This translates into CASSFFRETQYF.

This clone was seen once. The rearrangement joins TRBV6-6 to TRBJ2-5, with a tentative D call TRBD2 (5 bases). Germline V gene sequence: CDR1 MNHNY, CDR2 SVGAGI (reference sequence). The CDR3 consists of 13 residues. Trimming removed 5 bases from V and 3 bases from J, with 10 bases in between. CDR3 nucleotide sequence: TGTGCCAGCAGTCAATCCGGGGAAGAGACCCAGTACTTC. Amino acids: CASSQSGEETQYF.